The entry that follows covers one TCR beta chain sequence. The antigen is not known. The table came from immunoSEQ multiplex PCR; TCRdb's copy has only in-frame clones and leaves some out. The data show 50,000 to 65,000 clones, 70% to 80% seen once. These data originate in a study of radiotherapy plus CTLA-4 blockade in lung cancer. Study overall: Objective response rate was over 15%; disease control rate, about 28%.

Germline values: CDR1 SGHRS, CDR2 YFSETQ. The CDR3 contains 14 residues. Trimming pared 3 bases from V and 2 bases from J, leaving 10 bases between. Study-level findings and limits: Early blood T cell clone dynamics reportedly forecast response best, with interferon-beta.

This chain uses TRBV5-1 with TRBJ2-3; no reliable D call. This clonotype was obtained from a human donor with non-small cell lung cancer who had a complete response to radiotherapy plus ipilimumab. The specimen comprised peripheral blood, sampled from a patient treated with radiotherapy plus ipilimumab. The CDR3 DNA is TGCGCCAGCAGCTGGGCCTCCCCCACAGATACGCAGTATTTT. This sequence encodes CASSWASPTDTQYF.